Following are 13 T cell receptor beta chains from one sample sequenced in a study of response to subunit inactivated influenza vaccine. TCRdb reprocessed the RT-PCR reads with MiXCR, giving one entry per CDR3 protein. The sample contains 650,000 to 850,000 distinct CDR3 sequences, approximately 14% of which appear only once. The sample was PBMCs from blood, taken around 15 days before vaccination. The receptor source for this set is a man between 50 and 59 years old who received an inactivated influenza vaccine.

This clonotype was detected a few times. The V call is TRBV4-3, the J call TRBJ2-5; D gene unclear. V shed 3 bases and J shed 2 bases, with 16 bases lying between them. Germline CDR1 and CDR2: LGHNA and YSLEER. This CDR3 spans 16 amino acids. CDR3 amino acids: CASSQVAFLEQETQYF. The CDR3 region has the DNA TGCGCCAGCAGCCAGGTCGCTTTTTTGGAGCAAGAGACCCAGTACTTC.

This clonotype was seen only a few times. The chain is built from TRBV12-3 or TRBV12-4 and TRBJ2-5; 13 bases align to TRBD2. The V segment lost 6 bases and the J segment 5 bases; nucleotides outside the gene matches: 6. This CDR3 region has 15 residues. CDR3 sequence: CASRRLAGGGETQYF. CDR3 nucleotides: TGTGCCAGCAGACGACTAGCGGGAGGAGGGGAGACCCAGTACTTC.

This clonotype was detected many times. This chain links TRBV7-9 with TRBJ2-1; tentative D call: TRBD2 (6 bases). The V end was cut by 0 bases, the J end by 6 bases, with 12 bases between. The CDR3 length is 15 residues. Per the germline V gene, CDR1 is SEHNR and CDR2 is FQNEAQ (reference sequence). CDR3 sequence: CASSLAGGNANEQFF. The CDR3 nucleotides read TGTGCCAGCAGCTTAGCGGGAGGAAACGCCAATGAGCAGTTCTTC.

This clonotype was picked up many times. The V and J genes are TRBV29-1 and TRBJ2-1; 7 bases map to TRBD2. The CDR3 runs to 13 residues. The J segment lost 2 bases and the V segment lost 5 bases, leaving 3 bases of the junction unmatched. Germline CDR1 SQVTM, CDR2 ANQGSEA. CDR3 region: CSVQSGTYNEQFF. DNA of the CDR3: TGCAGCGTTCAGAGCGGGACCTACAATGAGCAGTTCTTC.

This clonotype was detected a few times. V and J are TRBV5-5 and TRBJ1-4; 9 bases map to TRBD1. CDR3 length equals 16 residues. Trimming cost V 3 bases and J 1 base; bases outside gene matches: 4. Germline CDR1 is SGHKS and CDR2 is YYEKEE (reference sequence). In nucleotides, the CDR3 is TGTGCCAGCAGCTGGACGACAGGGGGAACTAATGAAAAACTGTTTTTT. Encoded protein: CASSWTTGGTNEKLFF.

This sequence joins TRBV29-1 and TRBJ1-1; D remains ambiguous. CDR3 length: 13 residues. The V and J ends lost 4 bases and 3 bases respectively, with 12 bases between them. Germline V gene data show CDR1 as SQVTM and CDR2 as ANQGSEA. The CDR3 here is CSVVGVADTEAFF. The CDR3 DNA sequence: TGCAGCGTTGTTGGGGTAGCAGACACTGAAGCTTTCTTT.

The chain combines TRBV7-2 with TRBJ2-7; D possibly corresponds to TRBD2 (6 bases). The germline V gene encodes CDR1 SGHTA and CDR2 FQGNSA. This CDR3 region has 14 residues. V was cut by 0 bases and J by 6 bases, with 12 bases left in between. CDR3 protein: CASSLARGPSEQYF. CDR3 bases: TGTGCCAGCAGCTTAGCGCGGGGCCCTTCCGAGCAGTACTTC.

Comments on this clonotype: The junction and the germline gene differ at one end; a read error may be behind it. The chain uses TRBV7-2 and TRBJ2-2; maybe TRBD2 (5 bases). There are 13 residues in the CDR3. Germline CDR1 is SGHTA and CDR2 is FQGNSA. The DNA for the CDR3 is TGTGCCAGCAGCCCCGTCCCAACCGGGGAGCTGTCTTTT. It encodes CASSPVPTGELSF. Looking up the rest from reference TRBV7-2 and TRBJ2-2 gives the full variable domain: GAGVSQSPSNKVTEKGKDVELRCDPISGHTALYWYRQSLGQGLEFLIYFQGNSAPDKSGLPSDRFSAERTGGSVSTLTIQRTQQEDSAVYLCASSPVPTGELSFGEGSRLTVL.

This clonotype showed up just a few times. CDR3 region: CASSTRRGGYTF. The CDR3 DNA reads TGTGCCAGCAGCACACGACGGGGAGGCTACACCTTC. The gene calls are TRBV7-2 and TRBJ1-2; D ambiguous. Trimming stripped 5 bases from V and 8 bases from J, with 12 bases between. This CDR3 contains 12 residues. Per germline, CDR1 SGHTA and CDR2 FQGNSA.

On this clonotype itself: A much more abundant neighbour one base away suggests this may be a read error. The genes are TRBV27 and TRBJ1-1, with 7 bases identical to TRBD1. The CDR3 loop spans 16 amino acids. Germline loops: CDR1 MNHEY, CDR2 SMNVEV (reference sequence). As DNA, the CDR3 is TGTGCCAGCAGTTACCTACGACAGGGTATGAACACTGAAGCTCTCTTT. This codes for CASSYLRQGMNTEALF.

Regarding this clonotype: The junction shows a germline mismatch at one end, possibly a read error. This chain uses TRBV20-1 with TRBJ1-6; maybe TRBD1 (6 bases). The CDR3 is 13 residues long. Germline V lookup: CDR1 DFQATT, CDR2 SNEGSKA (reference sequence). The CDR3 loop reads CSVPTGYISPLHF. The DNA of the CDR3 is TGCAGTGTTCCGACAGGTTATATTTCACCCCTCCACTTT.

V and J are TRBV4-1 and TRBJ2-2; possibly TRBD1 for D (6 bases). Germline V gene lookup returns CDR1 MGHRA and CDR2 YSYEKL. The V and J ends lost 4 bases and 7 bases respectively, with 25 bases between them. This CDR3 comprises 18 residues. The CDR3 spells CASSPVYRVASKNGELFF. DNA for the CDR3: TGCGCCAGCAGCCCGGTTTACAGGGTAGCTTCGAAAAACGGGGAGCTGTTTTTT.

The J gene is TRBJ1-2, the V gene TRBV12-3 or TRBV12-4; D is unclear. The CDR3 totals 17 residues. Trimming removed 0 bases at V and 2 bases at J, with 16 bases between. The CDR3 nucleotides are TGTGCCAGCAGTTTAGCGTCGGACGGCCCCCTAAACTATGGCTACACCTTC. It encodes CASSLASDGPLNYGYTF.